The 14 T cell receptor beta chains below come from one sample, sequenced in a study of cytomegalovirus exposure and HLA in healthy donors. Use of 60 Vbeta and 13 Jbeta primers characterized the PCR. Sequencing was performed with immunoSEQ multiplex PCR; in TCRdb, only in-frame clones are kept and a portion is missing. The table shows more than 90,000 clones, with 80% to 85% occurring only once. Sequenced input: PBMCs. All receptors come from a woman in her sixties or seventies in good health and CMV-seropositive.

This sequence joins TRBV11-3 and TRBJ2-3; 9 nucleotides line up with TRBD2. The CDR3 is made up of 16 amino acids. The germline V gene encodes CDR1 SGHNT and CDR2 YENEEA. J gave up 0 bases and V 5 bases, and 6 bases lay outside the gene matches. In DNA, the CDR3 is TGTGCCAGCAGCATAAGGACTAGCGCGAGCACAGATACGCAGTATTTT. This codes for CASSIRTSASTDTQYF.

This sequence joins TRBV7-2 and TRBJ2-7; 10 positions agree with TRBD2. Germline V gives CDR1 SGHTA, CDR2 FQGNSA. The trim removed 1 base at V and 6 bases at J, leaving 9 bases unmatched. The CDR3 runs 16 residues. The CDR3 bases are TGTGCCAGCAGCTTAGAGCTAGCGGGAGCACAGGGCGAGCAGTACTTC. It translates to CASSLELAGAQGEQYF.

The rearrangement joins TRBV13 to TRBJ2-7; D uncertain. V dropped 5 bases and J dropped 1 base, with 15 bases sitting between them. Germline assignment: CDR1 PRHDT and CDR2 FYEKMQ (reference sequence). The CDR3 has 15 residues. For the CDR3, the DNA is TGTGCCAGCAGCCCCCCCCTGGAGTCGTCCTACGAGCAGTACTTC. Translated, it gives CASSPPLESSYEQYF. The variable domain in full, completed from reference TRBV13 and TRBJ2-7, reads AAGVIQSPRHLIKEKRETATLKCYPIPRHDTVYWYQQGPGQDPQFLISFYEKMQSDKGSIPDRFSAQQFSDYHSELNMSSLELGDSALYFCASSPPLESSYEQYFGPGTRLTVT.

V gene TRBV6-6 combines with J gene TRBJ1-2; D not certain. With 6 bases removed from V and 0 bases from J, the gap between germline ends came to 8 bases. The CDR3 consists of 13 residues. Germline values: CDR1 MNHNY, CDR2 SVGAGI (reference sequence). The chain's CDR3 is CASSITANYGYTF. CDR3 in DNA: TGTGCCAGCAGCATCACAGCTAACTATGGCTACACCTTC.

The chain links TRBV29-1 to TRBJ1-1; D is unclear. V was pared by 2 bases and J by 5 bases, with 9 bases between. CDR1 and CDR2 (germline): SQVTM, ANQGSEA. The CDR3 is 12 residues long. The CDR3 protein is CSVEPLRTEAFF. As DNA, the CDR3 is TGCAGCGTTGAACCCCTGAGAACTGAAGCTTTCTTT.

The rearrangement links TRBV29-1 to TRBJ2-1; unclear D gene. The V and J ends lost 6 bases and 0 bases respectively, with 9 bases between them. This CDR3 is 13 amino acids long. Germline CDR1 SQVTM, CDR2 ANQGSEA. The CDR3 DNA reads TGCAGCGTAATTCTAGGCTCCTACAATGAGCAGTTCTTC. It translates to CSVILGSYNEQFF.

Only a few counts were recorded for this clone. The rearrangement joins TRBV5-1 to TRBJ2-1, with 10 positions matching TRBD2. CDR3 length equals 16 residues. With V trimmed by 4 bases and J by 0 bases, 4 bases remained unmatched. Germline V gene sequence: CDR1 SGHRS, CDR2 YFSETQ. The CDR3 sequence: CASSRTSGSSYNEQFF. For the CDR3, the DNA is TGCGCCAGCAGCCGGACTAGCGGTAGCTCCTACAATGAGCAGTTCTTC.

The rearrangement uses TRBV7-2 and TRBJ2-5; TRBD2 aligns across 11 bases. CDR3 size: 17 residues. The J segment lost 1 base and the V segment lost 1 base, leaving 5 bases of the junction unmatched. CDR1 is SGHTA, CDR2 FQGNSA, per germline. The CDR3 DNA reads TGTGCCAGCAGCTTAGGGTCCGGGACTAGCGGCCAAGAGACCCAGTACTTC. It yields the protein CASSLGSGTSGQETQYF.

The rearrangement uses TRBV28 and TRBJ2-3; D may be TRBD2 (5 bases). The CDR3 runs 12 residues. Germline V gives CDR1 MDHEN, CDR2 SYDVKM. Trimming pared 6 bases from V and 7 bases from J, leaving 11 bases between. The CDR3 loop is CASRGELNTQYF. As DNA, the CDR3 is TGTGCCAGCAGGGGAGAATTGAATACGCAGTATTTT.

The rearrangement links TRBV11-2 to TRBJ1-3; D perhaps matches TRBD1 (6 bases). From germline, CDR1 is SGHAT and CDR2 FQNNGV. The CDR3 extends over 19 amino acids. Trimming stripped 1 base from V and 0 bases from J, with 19 bases between. CDR3 bases: TGTGCCAGCAGCTTAGTCCCCAACAGGGTGCAGCTCTCTGGAAACACCATATATTTT. It is translated as CASSLVPNRVQLSGNTIYF.

V is TRBV28 and J is TRBJ2-1, with 7 bases lining up with TRBD2. Germline assignment: CDR1 MDHEN and CDR2 SYDVKM. With 5 bases clipped from V and 0 bases from J, the junction kept 10 bases outside the gene matches. CDR3 length: 17 amino acids. The CDR3, as DNA: TGTGCCAGCAGTCGGGGGGACGGTCCTAGCTCCTACAATGAGCAGTTCTTC. Its protein is CASSRGDGPSSYNEQFF. Full variable domain (outside the CDR3, taken from reference TRBV28 and TRBJ2-1): DVKVTQSSRYLVKRTGEKVFLECVQDMDHENMFWYRQDPGLGLRLIYFSYDVKMKEKGDIPEGYSVSREKKERFSLILESASTNQTSMYLCASSRGDGPSSYNEQFFGPGTRLTVL.

CDR3 sequence reads: CASSRGGGSYTEAFF. For the CDR3, the DNA is TGTGCCAGCAGCCGAGGCGGGGGAAGTTACACTGAAGCTTTCTTT. This sequence joins TRBV7-2 and TRBJ1-1, with D possibly TRBD1 on 5 matching bases. The ends were cut back, 5 bases at V and 3 bases at J, with 16 bases in the middle. This CDR3 spans 15 amino acids. Germline CDR1 and CDR2: SGHTA and FQGNSA.

The chain links TRBV19 to TRBJ1-4, with D unclear. Germline V gene sequence: CDR1 LNHDA, CDR2 SQIVND (reference sequence). V lost 9 bases, J lost 5 bases, and 19 bases lay in between. This CDR3 comprises 15 residues. The CDR3 DNA reads as TGTGCCAGCGAACCCACCGGCGGAGAGAATGAAAAACTGTTTTTT. Translating it yields CASEPTGGENEKLFF. The entire variable domain, with the rest obtained from reference TRBV19 and TRBJ1-4, is as follows: DGGITQSPKYLFRKEGQNVTLSCEQNLNHDAMYWYRQDPGQGLRLIYYSQIVNDFQKGDIAEGYSVSREKKESFPLTVTSAQKNPTAFYLCASEPTGGENEKLFFGSGTQLSVL.

The chain combines TRBV2 with TRBJ1-4; possible D gene TRBD1, 6 bases. In germline, CDR1 is SNHLY, CDR2 FYNNEI. This CDR3 has 13 amino acids. Trimming removed 7 bases from V and 8 bases from J, with 14 bases in between. CDR3 residues: CASTYTRGEKLFF. For the CDR3, the DNA is TGTGCCAGCACCTATACCAGGGGAGAAAAACTGTTTTTT.